This T cell receptor (beta chain) is drawn from a study of CD8 T cells in ankylosing spondylitis. Findings and limits, study-wide: It was reported that disease-linked clones were significantly enriched in matched ankylosing spondylitis synovial fluid. It appeared that ankylosing spondylitis blood was characterized by a TCR beta motif of seven or eight highly homologous variants.

In making TCR beta libraries, quantitative 5'-RACE with molecular barcodes was used. TCRdb ran MiXCR on the 5' RACE reads and lists one entry per CDR3 protein. This sample has about 700,000 distinct CDR3 sequences, with under 20% found just once. The CDR3 is 16 amino acids. The V gene end was trimmed by 0 bases and the J gene end by 4 bases; junction bases not matched to a gene: 6. The germline gives CDR1 SGHRS, CDR2 YFSETQ. This clonotype was seen more than once but under ten times. Its antigen remains unidentified. This clonotype was sampled from a male donor with ankylosing spondylitis. The chain uses TRBV5-1 and TRBJ2-3, with 9 nucleotides matching TRBD2. The source material was blood, either unsorted or a sorted T cell fraction (not recorded which). CDR3 region: CASSLDSGSGSDTQYF. CDR3 DNA sequence: TGCGCCAGCAGCTTGGATAGCGGGAGTGGATCAGATACGCAGTATTTT.